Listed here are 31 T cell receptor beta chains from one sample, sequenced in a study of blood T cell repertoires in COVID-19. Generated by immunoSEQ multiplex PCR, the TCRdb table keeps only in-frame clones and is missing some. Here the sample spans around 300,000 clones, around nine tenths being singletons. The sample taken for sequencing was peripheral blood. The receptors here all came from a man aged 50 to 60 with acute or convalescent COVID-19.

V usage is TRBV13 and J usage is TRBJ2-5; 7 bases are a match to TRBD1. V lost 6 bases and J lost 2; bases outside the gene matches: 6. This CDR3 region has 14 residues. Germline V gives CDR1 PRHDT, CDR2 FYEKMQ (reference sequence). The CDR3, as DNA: TGTGCCAGCAGACCCACAGGGGCGCAAGAGACCCAGTACTTC. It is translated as CASRPTGAQETQYF.

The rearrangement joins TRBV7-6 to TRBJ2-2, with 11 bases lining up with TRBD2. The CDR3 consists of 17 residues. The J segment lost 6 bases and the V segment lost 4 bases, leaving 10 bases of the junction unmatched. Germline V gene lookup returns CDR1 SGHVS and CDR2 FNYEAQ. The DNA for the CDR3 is TGTGCCAGCAGCTCGTTAGCGGGGGGGCCAGTGGCCGGGGAGCTGTTTTTT. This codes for CASSSLAGGPVAGELFF.

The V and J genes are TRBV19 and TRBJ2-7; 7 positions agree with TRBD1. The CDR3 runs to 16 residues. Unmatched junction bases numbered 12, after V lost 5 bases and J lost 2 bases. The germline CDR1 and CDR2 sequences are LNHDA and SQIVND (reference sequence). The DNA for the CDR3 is TGTGCCAGTAGTGTGACGCCGGGGACAGCACCCTACGAGCAGTACTTC. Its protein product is CASSVTPGTAPYEQYF.

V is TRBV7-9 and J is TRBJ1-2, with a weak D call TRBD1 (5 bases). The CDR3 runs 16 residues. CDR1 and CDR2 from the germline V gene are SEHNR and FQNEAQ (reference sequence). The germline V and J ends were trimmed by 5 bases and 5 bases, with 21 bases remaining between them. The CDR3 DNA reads TGTGCCAGCAGCCCACCGGGACTCAGTGTGGCTTATGGCTACACCTTC. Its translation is CASSPPGLSVAYGYTF.

CDR3 nucleotide sequence: TGCGCCAGCAGCCAAGATCATGCTGCACTGAGTCAGCCCCAGCATTTT. Its translation: CASSQDHAALSQPQHF. The chain has TRBV4-1 and TRBJ1-5; D gene ambiguous. This CDR3 comprises 16 residues. From germline, CDR1 is MGHRA and CDR2 YSYEKL. The ends were cut back, 0 bases at V and 6 bases at J, with 15 bases in the middle.

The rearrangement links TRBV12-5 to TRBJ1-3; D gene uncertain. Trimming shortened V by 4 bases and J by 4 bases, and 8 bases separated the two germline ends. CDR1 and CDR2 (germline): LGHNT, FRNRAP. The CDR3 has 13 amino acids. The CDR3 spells CASGSKNGNTIYF. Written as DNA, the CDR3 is TGTGCTAGTGGTTCTAAAAACGGAAACACCATATATTTT.

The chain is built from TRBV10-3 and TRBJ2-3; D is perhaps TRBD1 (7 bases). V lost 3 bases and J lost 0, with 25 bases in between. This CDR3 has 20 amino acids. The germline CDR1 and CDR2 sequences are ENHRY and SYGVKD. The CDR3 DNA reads TGTGCCATCAGTGACCTCGCAAGCACAGGGGACTCTTCTAGCACAGATACGCAGTATTTT. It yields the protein CAISDLASTGDSSSTDTQYF.

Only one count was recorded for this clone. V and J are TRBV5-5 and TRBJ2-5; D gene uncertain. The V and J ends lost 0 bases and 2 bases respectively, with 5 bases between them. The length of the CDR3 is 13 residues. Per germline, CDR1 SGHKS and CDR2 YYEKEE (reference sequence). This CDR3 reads CASSLGPQETQYF. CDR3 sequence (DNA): TGTGCCAGCAGCTTGGGGCCGCAAGAGACCCAGTACTTC.

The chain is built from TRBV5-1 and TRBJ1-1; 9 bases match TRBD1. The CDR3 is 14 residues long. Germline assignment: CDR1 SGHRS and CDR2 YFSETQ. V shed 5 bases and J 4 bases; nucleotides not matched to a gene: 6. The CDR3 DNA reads TGCGCCAGCAGGGGACAGGGATCCCTCACTGAAGCTTTCTTT. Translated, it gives CASRGQGSLTEAFF.

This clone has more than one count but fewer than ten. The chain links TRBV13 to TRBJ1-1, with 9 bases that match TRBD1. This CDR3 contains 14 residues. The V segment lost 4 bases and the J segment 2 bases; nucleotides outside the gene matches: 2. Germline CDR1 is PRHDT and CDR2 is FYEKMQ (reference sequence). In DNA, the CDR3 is TGTGCCAGCAGCTGGGGACAGGGAAACACTGAAGCTTTCTTT. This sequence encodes CASSWGQGNTEAFF.

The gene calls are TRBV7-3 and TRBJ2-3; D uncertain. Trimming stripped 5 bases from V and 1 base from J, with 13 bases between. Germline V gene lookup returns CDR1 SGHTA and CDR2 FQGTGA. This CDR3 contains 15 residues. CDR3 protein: CASSPGGPGTDTQYF. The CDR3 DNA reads TGTGCCAGCAGCCCCGGCGGTCCTGGCACAGATACGCAGTATTTT.

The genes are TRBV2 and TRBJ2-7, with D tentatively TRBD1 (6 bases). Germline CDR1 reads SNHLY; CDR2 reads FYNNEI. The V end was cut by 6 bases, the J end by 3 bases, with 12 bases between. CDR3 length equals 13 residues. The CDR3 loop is CASSPGQSYEQYF. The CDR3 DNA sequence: TGTGCCAGCAGCCCGGGACAAAGCTACGAGCAGTACTTC. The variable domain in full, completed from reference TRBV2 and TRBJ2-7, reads EPEVTQTPSHQVTQMGQEVILRCVPISNHLYFYWYRQILGQKVEFLVSFYNNEISEKSEIFDDQFSVERPDGSNFTLKIRSTKLEDSAMYFCASSPGQSYEQYFGPGTRLTVT.

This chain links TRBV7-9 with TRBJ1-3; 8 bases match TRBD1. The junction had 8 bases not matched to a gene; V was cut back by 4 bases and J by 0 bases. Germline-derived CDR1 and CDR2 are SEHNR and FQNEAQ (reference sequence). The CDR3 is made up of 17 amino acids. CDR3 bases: TGTGCCAGCAGCTCCCGACAGGGGCTCGTCTCTGGAAACACCATATATTTT. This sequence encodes CASSSRQGLVSGNTIYF.

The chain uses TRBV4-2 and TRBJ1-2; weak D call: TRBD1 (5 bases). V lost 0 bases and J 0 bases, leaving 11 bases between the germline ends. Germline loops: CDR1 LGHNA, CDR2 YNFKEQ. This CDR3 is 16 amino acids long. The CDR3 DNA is TGTGCCAGCAGCCAAGAGGTCCGGGGGGCTAACTATGGCTACACCTTC. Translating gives CASSQEVRGANYGYTF.

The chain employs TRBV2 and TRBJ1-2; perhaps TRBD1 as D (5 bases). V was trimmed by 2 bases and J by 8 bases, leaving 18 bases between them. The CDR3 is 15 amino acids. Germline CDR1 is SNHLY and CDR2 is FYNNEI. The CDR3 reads CASSEFSGQGEGYTF. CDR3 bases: TGTGCCAGCAGTGAATTCTCCGGGCAGGGCGAGGGCTACACCTTC.

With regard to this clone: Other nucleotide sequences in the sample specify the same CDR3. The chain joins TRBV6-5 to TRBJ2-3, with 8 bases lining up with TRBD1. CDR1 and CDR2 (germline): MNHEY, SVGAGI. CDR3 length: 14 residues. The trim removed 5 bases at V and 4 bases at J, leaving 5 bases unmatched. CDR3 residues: CASSPRTGSDTQYF. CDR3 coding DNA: TGTGCCAGCAGTCCACGGACAGGGTCAGATACGCAGTATTTT.

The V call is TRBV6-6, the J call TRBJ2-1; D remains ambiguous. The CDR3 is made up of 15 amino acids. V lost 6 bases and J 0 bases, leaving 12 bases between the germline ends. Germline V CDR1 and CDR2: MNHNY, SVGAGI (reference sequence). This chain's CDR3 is CASRRLQFSYNEQFF. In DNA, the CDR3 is TGTGCCAGCAGAAGACTTCAATTCTCCTACAATGAGCAGTTCTTC.

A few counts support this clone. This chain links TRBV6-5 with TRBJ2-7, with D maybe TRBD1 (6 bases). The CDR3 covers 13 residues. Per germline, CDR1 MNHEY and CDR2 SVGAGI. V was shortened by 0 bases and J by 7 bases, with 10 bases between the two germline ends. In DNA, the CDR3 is TGTGCCAGCAGTTACTCTCAGGGGAGAGAGCAGTACTTC. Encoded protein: CASSYSQGREQYF.

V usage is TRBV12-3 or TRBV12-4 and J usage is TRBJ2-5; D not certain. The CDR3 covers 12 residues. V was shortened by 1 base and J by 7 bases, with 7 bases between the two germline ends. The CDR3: CASSLDRRTQYF. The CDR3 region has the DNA TGTGCCAGCAGTTTAGACCGGAGGACCCAGTACTTC.

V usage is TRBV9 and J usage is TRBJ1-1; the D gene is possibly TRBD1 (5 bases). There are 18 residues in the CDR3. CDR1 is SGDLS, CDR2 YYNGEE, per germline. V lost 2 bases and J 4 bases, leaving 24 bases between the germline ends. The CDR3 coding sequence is TGTGCCAGCAGCGTTTCCTCCGGGCCCGGGAGGGGAGGCACTGAAGCTTTCTTT. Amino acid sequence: CASSVSSGPGRGGTEAFF.

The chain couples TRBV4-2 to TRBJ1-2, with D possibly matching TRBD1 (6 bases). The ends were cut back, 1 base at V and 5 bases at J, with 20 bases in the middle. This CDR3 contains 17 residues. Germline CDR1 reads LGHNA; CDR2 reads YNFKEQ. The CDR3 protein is CASSQVLKQGGEYGYTF. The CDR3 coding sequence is TGTGCCAGCAGCCAAGTCCTAAAACAGGGCGGAGAGTATGGCTACACCTTC.

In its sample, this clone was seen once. As DNA, the CDR3 is TGTGCCACCATTCTCTCTGGAAACACCATATATTTT. Translating gives CATILSGNTIYF. V usage is TRBV24-1 and J usage is TRBJ1-3, with no clear D. V was trimmed by 8 bases and J by 0 bases, leaving 4 bases between them. Looked up from germline, CDR1 is KGHDR and CDR2 is SFDVKD. The CDR3 consists of 12 residues.

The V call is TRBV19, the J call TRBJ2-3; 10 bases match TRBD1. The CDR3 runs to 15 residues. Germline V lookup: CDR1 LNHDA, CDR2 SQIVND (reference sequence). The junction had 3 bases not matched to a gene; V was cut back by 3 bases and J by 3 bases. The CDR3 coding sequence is TGTGCCAGTAGTATTCCGGGACAGGGGACAGATACGCAGTATTTT. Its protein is CASSIPGQGTDTQYF.

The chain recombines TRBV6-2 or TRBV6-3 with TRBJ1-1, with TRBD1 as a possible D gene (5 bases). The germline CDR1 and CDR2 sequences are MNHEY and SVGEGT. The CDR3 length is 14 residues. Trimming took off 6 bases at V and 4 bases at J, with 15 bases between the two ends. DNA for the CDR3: TGTGCCAGCAGCCCGACAGCCCGGGTCACTGAAGCTTTCTTT. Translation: CASSPTARVTEAFF.

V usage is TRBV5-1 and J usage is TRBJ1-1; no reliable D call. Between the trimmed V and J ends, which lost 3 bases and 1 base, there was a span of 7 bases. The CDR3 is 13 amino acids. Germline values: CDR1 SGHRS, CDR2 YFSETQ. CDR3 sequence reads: CASSWQENTEAFF. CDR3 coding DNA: TGCGCCAGCAGCTGGCAGGAGAACACTGAAGCTTTCTTT.

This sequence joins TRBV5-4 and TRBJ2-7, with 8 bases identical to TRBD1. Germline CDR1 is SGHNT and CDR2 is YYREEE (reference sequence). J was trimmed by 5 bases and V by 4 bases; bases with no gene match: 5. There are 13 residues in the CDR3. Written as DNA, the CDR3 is TGTGCCAGCAGCAACACAGGGGGACACGAGCAGTACTTC. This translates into CASSNTGGHEQYF.

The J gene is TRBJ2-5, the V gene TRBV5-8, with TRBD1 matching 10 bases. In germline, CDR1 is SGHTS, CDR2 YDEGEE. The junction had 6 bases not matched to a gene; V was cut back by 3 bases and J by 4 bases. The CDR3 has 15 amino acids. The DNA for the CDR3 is TGTGCCAGCAGCTCCCGACAGGGGGCGCGAGAGACCCAGTACTTC. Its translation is CASSSRQGARETQYF. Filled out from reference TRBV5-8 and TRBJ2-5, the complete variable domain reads EAGVTQSPTHLIKTRGQQATLRCSPISGHTSVYWYQQALGLGLQFLLWYDEGEERNRGNFPPRFSGRQFPNYSSELNVNALELEDSALYLCASSSRQGARETQYFGPGTRLLVL.

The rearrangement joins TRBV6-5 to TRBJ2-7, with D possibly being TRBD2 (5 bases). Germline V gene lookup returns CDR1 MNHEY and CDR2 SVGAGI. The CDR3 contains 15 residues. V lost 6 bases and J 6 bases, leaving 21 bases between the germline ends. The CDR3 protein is CASSPLTQPSGEQYF. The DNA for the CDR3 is TGTGCCAGCAGCCCGTTAACACAGCCCAGCGGCGAGCAGTACTTC.

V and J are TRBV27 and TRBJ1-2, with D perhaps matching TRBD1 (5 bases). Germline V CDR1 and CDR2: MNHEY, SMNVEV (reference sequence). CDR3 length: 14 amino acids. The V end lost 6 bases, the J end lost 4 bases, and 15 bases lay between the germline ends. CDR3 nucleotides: TGTGCCAGCAGGGGGCACCAGAACCCCTATGGCTACACCTTC. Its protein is CASRGHQNPYGYTF.

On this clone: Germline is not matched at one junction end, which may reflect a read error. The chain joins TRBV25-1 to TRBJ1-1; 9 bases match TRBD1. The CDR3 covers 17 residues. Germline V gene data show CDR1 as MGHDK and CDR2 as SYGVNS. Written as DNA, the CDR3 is TGTGCCAGCACTTCCGGGACAGGGAGAGTGGCGAACGCTGAAGCTTTCTTT. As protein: CASTSGTGRVANAEAFF. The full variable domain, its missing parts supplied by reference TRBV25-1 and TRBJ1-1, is EADIYQTPRYLVIGTGKKITLECSQTMGHDKMYWYQQDPGMELHLIHYSYGVNSTEKGDLSSESTVSRIRTEHFPLTLESARPSHTSQYLCASTSGTGRVANAEAFFGQGTRLTVV.

CDR3 amino acids: CATSRDQEGLVVGYTF. The CDR3 DNA reads TGTGCCACCAGCAGAGACCAGGAGGGGCTGGTAGTAGGCTACACCTTC. The rearrangement uses TRBV15 and TRBJ1-2, with D perhaps TRBD1 (5 bases). Germline CDR1 and CDR2: LNHNV and YYDKDF (reference sequence). There are 16 residues in the CDR3. Trimming shortened V by 0 bases and J by 8 bases, and 19 bases separated the two germline ends.